This T cell receptor (beta chain) was sequenced in a study of T cell repertoires in cytomegalovirus infection. As for the study in general: The study used recently identified HLA-C-restricted and well-studied HLA-B-restricted CMV epitopes. Through public TCR beta signatures, both CMV infection and matching HLA type were indicated. Notes on the study in general: There were HLA-C-restricted CMV-specific TCR beta clonotypes dominating the ex vivo response. Summed frequency of shared TCR beta families picked out CMV carriers who also had the relevant HLA.

As to this clonotype: Its antigen is not known.

Germline trimming cut 11 bases from V and 4 bases from J; bases unmatched to any gene: 32. This CDR3 contains 21 residues. TCRdb redid the calling of the reads with MiXCR, one entry per CDR3 protein. This sample has 100,000 to 150,000 distinct CDR3 sequences; roughly 32% occur once, and the top ten carry 58%. This sequence was found in a human donor in good health (CMV status not recorded). Some clones in this sample may be carry-over from other donors' samples. V is TRBV7-1 and J is TRBJ1-1; 9 bases match TRBD1. TRBV7-1 is given ORF status, its function remaining uncertain. Material: CD8+ T cells from cultured PBMCs, obtained from culture after CMV antigen stimulation. This chain's CDR3 is CAPKVIARMDRGFYVTTEAFF. CDR3 in DNA: TGTGCCCCCAAGGTTATCGCGCGGATGGACAGGGGCTTTTATGTTACCACTGAAGCTTTCTTT.